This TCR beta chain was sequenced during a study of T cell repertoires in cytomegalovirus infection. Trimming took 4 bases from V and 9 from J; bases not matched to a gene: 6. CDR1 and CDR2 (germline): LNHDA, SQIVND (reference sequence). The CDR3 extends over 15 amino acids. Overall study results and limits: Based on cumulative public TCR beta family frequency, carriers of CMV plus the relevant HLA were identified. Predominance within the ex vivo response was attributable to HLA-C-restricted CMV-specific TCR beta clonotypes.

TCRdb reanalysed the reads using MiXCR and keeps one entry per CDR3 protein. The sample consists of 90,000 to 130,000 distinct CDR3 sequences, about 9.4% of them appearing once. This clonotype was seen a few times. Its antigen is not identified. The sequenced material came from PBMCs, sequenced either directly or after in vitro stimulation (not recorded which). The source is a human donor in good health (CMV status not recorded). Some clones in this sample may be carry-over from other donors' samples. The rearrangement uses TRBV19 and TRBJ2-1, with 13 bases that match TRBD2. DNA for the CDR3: TGTGCCAGTAGTACCGGGACTAGCGGGGCCCGTGAGCAGTTCTTC. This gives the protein CASSTGTSGAREQFF. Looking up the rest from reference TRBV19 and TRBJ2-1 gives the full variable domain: DGGITQSPKYLFRKEGQNVTLSCEQNLNHDAMYWYRQDPGQGLRLIYYSQIVNDFQKGDIAEGYSVSREKKESFPLTVTSAQKNPTAFYLCASSTGTSGAREQFFGPGTRLTVL.